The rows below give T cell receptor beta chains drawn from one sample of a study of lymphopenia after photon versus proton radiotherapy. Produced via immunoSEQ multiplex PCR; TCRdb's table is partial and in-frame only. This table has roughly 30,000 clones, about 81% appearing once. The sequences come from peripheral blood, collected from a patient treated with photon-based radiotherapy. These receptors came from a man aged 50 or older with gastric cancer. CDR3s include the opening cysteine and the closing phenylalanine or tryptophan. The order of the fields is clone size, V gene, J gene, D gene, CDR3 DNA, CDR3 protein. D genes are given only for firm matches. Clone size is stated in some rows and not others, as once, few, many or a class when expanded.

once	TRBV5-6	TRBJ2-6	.	TGTGCCAGCAGCTTGGTAGGGGCAGGGGCCAACGTCCTGACTTTC	CASSLVGAGANVLTF
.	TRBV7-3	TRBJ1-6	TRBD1	TGTGCCAGCGGGACAGACTATAATTCACCCCTCCACTTT	CASGTDYNSPLHF
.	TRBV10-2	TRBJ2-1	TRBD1	TGCGCCAGCTGGACAGGGATTCGGGGGCCATACAATGAGCAGTTCTTC	CASWTGIRGPYNEQFF
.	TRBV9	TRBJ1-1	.	TGTGCCAGCAGCGTAGGTGGGACACAGAACACTGAAGCTTTCTTT	CASSVGGTQNTEAFF
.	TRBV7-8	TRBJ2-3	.	TGTGCCAGCAGCTCGACGGGCTCAATCACAGATACGCAGTATTTT	CASSSTGSITDTQYF
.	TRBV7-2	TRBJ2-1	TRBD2	TGTGCCAGCAGCTCTCTAGCGGGGGGGCGTGGCGAGCAGTTCTTC	CASSSLAGGRGEQFF
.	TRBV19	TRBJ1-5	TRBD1	TGTGCCAGTAGTATACCCAGGACAGGGTCGGGTCAGCCCCAGCATTTT	CASSIPRTGSGQPQHF
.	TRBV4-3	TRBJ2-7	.	TGCGCCAGCAGCCAAGATTACAGCTACGAGCAGTACTTC	CASSQDYSYEQYF
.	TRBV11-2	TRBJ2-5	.	TGTGCCAGCAGCTGGGGGACATCTGAGACCCAGTACTTC	CASSWGTSETQYF
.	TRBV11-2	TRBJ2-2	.	TGTGCCAGCAGCCCCATAAACACCGGGGAGCTGTTTTTT	CASSPINTGELFF
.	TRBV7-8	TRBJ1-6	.	TGTGCCAGCAGCTTATCTTACGGAATGAGGACATTTTCACCCCTCCACTTT	CASSLSYGMRTFSPLHF
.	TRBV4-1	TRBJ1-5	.	TGCGCCAGCAGCCAAGATTCGTGGGAGGTTAGCAATCAGCCCCAGCATTTT	CASSQDSWEVSNQPQHF
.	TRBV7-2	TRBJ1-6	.	TGTGCCAGCAGCTCGACTCCCCGCTCCTATAATTCACCCCTCCACTTT	CASSSTPRSYNSPLHF
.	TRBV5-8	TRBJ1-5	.	TGTGCCAGCAGCTTGGAACGGGCTAACGGGTGGGACAATCAGCCCCAGCATTTT	CASSLERANGWDNQPQHF
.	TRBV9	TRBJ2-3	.	TGTGCCAGCAGCGTATCCCGGGTAGCCCCAGATACGCAGTATTTT	CASSVSRVAPDTQYF
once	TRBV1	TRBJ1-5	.	TGCACCAGCGTAACCGGGACAGGCAATCAGCCCCAGCATTTT	CTSVTGTGNQPQHF
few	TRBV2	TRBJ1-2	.	TGTGCCAGCAGTGAAACAACCAGGGCCTCCTATGGCTACACCTTC	CASSETTRASYGYTF
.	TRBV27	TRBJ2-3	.	TGTGCCAGCAGTTTGGGAGTACAGGGAACAGATACGCAGTATTTT	CASSLGVQGTDTQYF
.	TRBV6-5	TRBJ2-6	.	TGTGCCAGCAGTGGGGGGGCCAACGTCCTGACTTTC	CASSGGANVLTF
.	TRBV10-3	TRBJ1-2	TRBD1	TGTGCCATCGGGACCGGGACAGCCTTCTATGGCTACACCTTC	CAIGTGTAFYGYTF
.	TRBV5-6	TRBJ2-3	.	TGTGCCAGCAGCTTGTCGGATACGCAGTATTTT	CASSLSDTQYF
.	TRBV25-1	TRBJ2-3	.	TGTGCCAGCAGTGACAGTTTCTCTAGCACAGATACGCAGTATTTT	CASSDSFSSTDTQYF
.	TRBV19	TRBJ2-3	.	TGTGCCAGTATGGGGGCCCGAAAGTCAAATACGCAGTATTTT	CASMGARKSNTQYF
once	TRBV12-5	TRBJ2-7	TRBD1	TGTGCTAGTGGTCTCAGGGACAGGGGGACGTACGAGCAGTACTTC	CASGLRDRGTYEQYF
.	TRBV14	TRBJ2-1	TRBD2	TGTGCCAGCAGCCTTCGACTAGCGGCCTACAATGAGCAGTTCTTC	CASSLRLAAYNEQFF
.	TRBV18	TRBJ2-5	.	TGTGCCAGCTCACCACCAGGAGCGTGGGAGACCCAGTACTTC	CASSPPGAWETQYF
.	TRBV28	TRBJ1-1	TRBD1	TGTGCCAGCAGTCGAAATTACAGGGGGACTGAAGCTTTCTTT	CASSRNYRGTEAFF
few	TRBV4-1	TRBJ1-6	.	TGCGCCAGCAGCCAGCGGACAGAGGATTCACCCCTCCACTTT	CASSQRTEDSPLHF
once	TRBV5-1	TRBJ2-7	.	TGCGCCAGCAGCTTGAACGGACCCTACGAGCAGTACTTC	CASSLNGPYEQYF
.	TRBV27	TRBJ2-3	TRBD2	TGTGCCAGCAGCAGGACTAGCGGAAGCACAGATACGCAGTATTTT	CASSRTSGSTDTQYF
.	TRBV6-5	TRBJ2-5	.	TGTGCCGCCAAGTCAACCCAAGAGACCCAGTACTTC	CAAKSTQETQYF
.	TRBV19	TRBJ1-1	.	TGTGCCAGTAGTAGGGGTGATACTGAAGCTTTCTTT	CASSRGDTEAFF
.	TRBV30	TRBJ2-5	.	TGTGCCTGGAGTGGATCCGCCCGGGGGACCCAGTACTTC	CAWSGSARGTQYF
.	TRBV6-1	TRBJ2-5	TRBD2	TGTGCCAGCAGTGAAAGGGGCCGCGGGGGGACCCAGTACTTC	CASSERGRGGTQYF
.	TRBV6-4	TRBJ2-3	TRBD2	TGTGCCAGCAGCACTCGGACTAGCGGGGGGGCAGATACGCAGTATTTT	CASSTRTSGGADTQYF
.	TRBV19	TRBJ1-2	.	TGTGCCAGTAGTATCTACGGAAACTATGGCTACACCTTC	CASSIYGNYGYTF
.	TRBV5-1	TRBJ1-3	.	TGCGCCAGCAGCTTGTCGAGCTCTGGAAACACCATATATTTT	CASSLSSSGNTIYF
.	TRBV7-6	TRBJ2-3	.	TGTGCCAGCAGCTTAGGGTCGGGGCCTGGCACAGATACGCAGTATTTT	CASSLGSGPGTDTQYF
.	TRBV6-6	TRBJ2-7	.	TGTGCCAGCAGTTACGAAGGACACACCTACGAGCAGTACTTC	CASSYEGHTYEQYF
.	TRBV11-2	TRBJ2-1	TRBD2	TGTGCCAGCAACCGAGGAGCGGGGGGCCACAACTCCTACAATGAGCAGTTCTTC	CASNRGAGGHNSYNEQFF
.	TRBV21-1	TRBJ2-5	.	TGTGCCAGCAGCAAATGGGCTAGCGCCGCGGAGACCCAGTACTTC	CASSKWASAAETQYF
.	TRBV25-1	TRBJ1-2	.	TGTGCCAGCAGTGAATTTAAGGGTACCCATGGCTACACCTTC	CASSEFKGTHGYTF
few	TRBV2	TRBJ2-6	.	TGTGCCAGCGGTCAGAGCTCTGGGGCCAACGTCCTGACTTTC	CASGQSSGANVLTF
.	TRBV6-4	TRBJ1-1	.	TGTGCCAGCAGTGATCTCGCCGGGGCTGGTGAAGCTTTCTTT	CASSDLAGAGEAFF
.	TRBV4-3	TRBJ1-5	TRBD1	TGCGCCAGCAGCCAAGATTTAGGGACAGGGGTCGGAGGCAATCAGCCCCAGCATTTT	CASSQDLGTGVGGNQPQHF
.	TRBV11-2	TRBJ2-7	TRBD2	TGTGCCAGCAGCTCCCTACTAAGCGGGGGCGCCTACGAGCAGTACTTC	CASSSLLSGGAYEQYF
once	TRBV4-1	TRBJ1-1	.	TGCGCCAGCAGCCAACCTACAGGATACACTGAAGCTTTCTTT	CASSQPTGYTEAFF
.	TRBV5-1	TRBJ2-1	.	TGCGCCAGCACCCAGGGGTTTGGGGAGCAGTTCTTC	CASTQGFGEQFF
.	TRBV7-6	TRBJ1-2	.	TGTGCCAGCAGCTCGGGGGCGCTTGGCTACACCTTC	CASSSGALGYTF
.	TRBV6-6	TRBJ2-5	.	TGTGCCAGCAGTTACTCGAGTTCGCGGGAGACCCAGTACTTC	CASSYSSSRETQYF
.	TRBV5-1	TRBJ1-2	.	TGCGCCAGCAGCTCGGCAGGGCATAGCTACACCTTC	CASSSAGHSYTF
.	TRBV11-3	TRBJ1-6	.	TGTGCCAGCAGCTCCCGGACAGCCTACGGGCCCCTCCACTTT	CASSSRTAYGPLHF
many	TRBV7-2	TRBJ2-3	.	TGTGCCAGCAGCCAAGGACTCCAATTTAGCACAGATACGCAGTATTTT	CASSQGLQFSTDTQYF
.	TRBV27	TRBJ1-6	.	TGTGCCAGCAGTTTTCTCCCCCCGGGTCGGCCATATAATTCACCCCTCCACTTT	CASSFLPPGRPYNSPLHF